This T cell receptor (beta chain) was captured by sequencing in a study of T cell responses to AZD1222 COVID-19 vaccine. Clones were read by immunoSEQ multiplex PCR, and TCRdb kept only the in-frame ones, dropping some. This sample has approximately 150,000 clones; just under 95% occur once, and the top ten carry 0.7% to 0.9%. General study results and limits: Nearly half of spike-specific TCRs reportedly go after variant regions that carry no mutations. Repertoire collection took place solely once the T cell response had peaked. Spike-specific TCR breadth and depth both grew after two AZD1222 doses.

From germline, CDR1 is SGHTA and CDR2 FQGNSA. The V end was cut by 2 bases, the J end by 8 bases, with 10 bases between. The CDR3 has 13 residues. On this clone: Its specificity is not known.

The sample in question was peripheral blood, obtained on day 0 of AZD1222 vaccination. This chain joins TRBV7-2 and TRBJ2-1, with a possible D match to TRBD2 (6 bases). The source of this sequence is an adult in good health. The CDR3 loop is CASSLLRGHEQFF. The CDR3 nucleotides read TGTGCCAGCAGCTTATTGCGGGGACATGAGCAGTTCTTC.